This T cell receptor (beta chain) comes out of a study of cytomegalovirus exposure and HLA in healthy donors. Whole-study findings and limits: A missense DCLRE1C variant was associated with V- and J-gene trimming of TCR beta chains in a later analysis, and an independent cohort replicated the association.

This CDR3 is 12 amino acids long. The V end lost 4 bases, the J end lost 0 bases, and 4 bases lay between the germline ends. Germline loops: CDR1 MNHNS, CDR2 SASEGT. As regards this clone: What it binds is unknown.

PCR primers comprised 60 Vbeta and 13 Jbeta primers. TCRdb's table, derived via immunoSEQ multiplex PCR, lists solely in-frame clones and lacks some. Altogether 170,000 or so clones are present, about four fifths being singletons, with the ten largest covering 2.9%. The specimen sequenced was PBMCs. The rearrangement joins TRBV6-1 to TRBJ2-7, with D unresolved. The TCR originated in a male donor in good health and CMV-seronegative. The CDR3 sequence: CASSVLSYEQYF. In DNA, the CDR3 is TGTGCCAGCAGTGTTCTCTCCTACGAGCAGTACTTC.